One and the same sample provided the 3 T cell receptor beta chains below, sequenced in a study of shared clonotypes between healthy human individuals. Some clones are missing from TCRdb's copy, which holds only in-frame ones; the method was immunoSEQ multiplex PCR. This table holds 550,000 to 600,000 clones, 98% found once. CD45RO-negative cells were positively selected for CCR7, leaving out terminally differentiated effector memory CD45RA+ cells. The sequencing sample was made of naive CD8+ T cells sorted from blood. These receptors originate from a man aged 30 to 39 in good health.

This clone was seen once. At the DNA level, this CDR3 is encoded by other sequences in the same sample as well. This chain joins TRBV27 and TRBJ2-7; possibly TRBD2 for D (6 bases). V gave up 3 bases and J gave up 0 bases, with 12 bases separating them. The CDR3 is 15 residues long. CDR1 and CDR2 from the germline V gene are MNHEY and SMNVEV (reference sequence). In DNA form, the CDR3 reads TGTGCCAGCAGTTTCGGAGGGACGGGCTCCTACGAGCAGTACTTC. Protein sequence: CASSFGGTGSYEQYF.

This chain links TRBV10-3 with TRBJ2-1; TRBD2 might be the D (6 bases). The CDR3 consists of 13 residues. V shed 11 bases and J shed 6 bases, with 17 bases lying between them. Looked up from germline, CDR1 is ENHRY and CDR2 is SYGVKD. The DNA for the CDR3 is TGTGCCGCCTCTAGCGTAGGGGCCAATGAGCAGTTCTTC. Residues: CAASSVGANEQFF.

The rearrangement joins TRBV6-5 to TRBJ2-7; 7 bases align to TRBD2. CDR3 size: 14 residues. J lost 6 bases, V lost 6 bases, and 11 bases had no gene match. Germline V gene data show CDR1 as MNHEY and CDR2 as SVGAGI. DNA for the CDR3: TGTGCCAGCAGGTGGGGGGAGGGCTTGGGCGAGCAGTACTTC. Its translation: CASRWGEGLGEQYF.